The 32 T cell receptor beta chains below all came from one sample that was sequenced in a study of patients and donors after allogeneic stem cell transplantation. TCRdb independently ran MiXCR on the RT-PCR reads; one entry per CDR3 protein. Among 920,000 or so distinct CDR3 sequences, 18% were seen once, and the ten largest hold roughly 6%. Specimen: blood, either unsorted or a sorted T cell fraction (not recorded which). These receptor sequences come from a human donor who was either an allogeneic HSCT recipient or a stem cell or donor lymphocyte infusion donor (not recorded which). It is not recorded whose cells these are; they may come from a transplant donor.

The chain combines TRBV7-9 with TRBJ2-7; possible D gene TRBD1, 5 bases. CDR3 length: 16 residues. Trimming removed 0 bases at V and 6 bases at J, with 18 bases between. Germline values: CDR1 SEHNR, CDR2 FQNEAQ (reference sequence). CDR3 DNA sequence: TGTGCCAGCAGCTTAGCCTCTAATAGGGGCTGTTGCGAGCAGTACTTC. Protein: CASSLASNRGCCEQYF.

Here the CDR3 DNA reads TGTGCCAGCATCCCCTACTTGGGAAAGGGGAACACTGAAGCTTTCTTT. This gives the protein CASIPYLGKGNTEAFF. The genes are TRBV2 and TRBJ1-1, with D hard to call. The CDR3 covers 16 residues. V lost 7 bases, J lost 1 base, and 19 bases lay in between. CDR1 is SNHLY, CDR2 FYNNEI, per germline.

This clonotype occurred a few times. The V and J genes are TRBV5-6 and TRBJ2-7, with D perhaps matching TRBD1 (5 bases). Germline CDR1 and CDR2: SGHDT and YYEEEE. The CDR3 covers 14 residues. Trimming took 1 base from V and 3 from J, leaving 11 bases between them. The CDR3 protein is CASSLRGMGYEQYF. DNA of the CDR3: TGTGCCAGCAGCTTGAGGGGAATGGGCTACGAGCAGTACTTC.

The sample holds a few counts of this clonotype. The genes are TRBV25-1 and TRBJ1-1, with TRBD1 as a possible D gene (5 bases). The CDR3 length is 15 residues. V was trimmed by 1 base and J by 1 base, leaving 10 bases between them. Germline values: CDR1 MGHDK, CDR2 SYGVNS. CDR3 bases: TGTGCCAGCAGTGAATCGGGACTCCGGAACACTGAAGCTTTCTTT. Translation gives CASSESGLRNTEAFF.

CDR3 nucleotide sequence: TGTGCCAGCAGCTTGACTAGCGGGGTGAACTGGGGGCAAAACATTCAGTACTTC. Its protein is CASSLTSGVNWGQNIQYF. This rearrangement joins TRBV5-6 to TRBJ2-4; 10 bases align to TRBD2. CDR3 length: 18 amino acids. After removal of 1 base from V and 5 bases from J, the junction contained 12 bases not matched to a gene. Germline V lookup: CDR1 SGHDT, CDR2 YYEEEE. Supplemented by reference TRBV5-6 and TRBJ2-4, the full variable domain reads DAGVTQSPTHLIKTRGQQVTLRCSPKSGHDTVSWYQQALGQGPQFIFQYYEEEERQRGNFPDRFSGHQFPNYSSELNVNALLLGDSALYLCASSLTSGVNWGQNIQYFGAGTRLSVL.

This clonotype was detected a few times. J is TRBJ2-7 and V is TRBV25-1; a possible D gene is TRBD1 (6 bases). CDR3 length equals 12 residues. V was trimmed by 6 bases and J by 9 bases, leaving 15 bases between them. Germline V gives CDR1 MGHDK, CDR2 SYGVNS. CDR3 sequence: CASRQQGFRQYF. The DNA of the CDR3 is TGTGCCAGCAGGCAACAGGGCTTTCGGCAGTACTTC.

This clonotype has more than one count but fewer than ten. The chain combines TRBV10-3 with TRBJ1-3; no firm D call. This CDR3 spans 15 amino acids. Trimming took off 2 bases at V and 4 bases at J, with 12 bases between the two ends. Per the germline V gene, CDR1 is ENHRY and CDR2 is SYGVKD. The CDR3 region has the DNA TGTGCCATCAGTGAGACCGACTTCTCAGGAAACACCATATATTTT. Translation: CAISETDFSGNTIYF.

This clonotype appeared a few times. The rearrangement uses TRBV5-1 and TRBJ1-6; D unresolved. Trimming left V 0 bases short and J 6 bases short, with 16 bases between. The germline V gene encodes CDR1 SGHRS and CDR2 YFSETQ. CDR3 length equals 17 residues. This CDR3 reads CASSLAKTVVGNSPLHF. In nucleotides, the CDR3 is TGCGCCAGCAGCTTGGCGAAGACGGTCGTCGGTAATTCACCCCTCCACTTT.

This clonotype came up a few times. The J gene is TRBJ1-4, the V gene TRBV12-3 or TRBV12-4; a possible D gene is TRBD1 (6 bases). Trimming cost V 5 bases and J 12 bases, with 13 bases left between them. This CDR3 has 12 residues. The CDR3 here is CASSLFRGELFF. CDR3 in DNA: TGTGCCAGCAGTCTCTTCAGGGGCGAACTGTTTTTT.

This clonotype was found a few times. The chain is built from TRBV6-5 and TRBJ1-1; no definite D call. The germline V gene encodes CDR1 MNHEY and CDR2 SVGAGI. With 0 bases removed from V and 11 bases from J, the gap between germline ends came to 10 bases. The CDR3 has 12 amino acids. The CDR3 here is CASSYSGGVAFF. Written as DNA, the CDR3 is TGTGCCAGCAGTTACTCGGGCGGGGTGGCTTTCTTT.

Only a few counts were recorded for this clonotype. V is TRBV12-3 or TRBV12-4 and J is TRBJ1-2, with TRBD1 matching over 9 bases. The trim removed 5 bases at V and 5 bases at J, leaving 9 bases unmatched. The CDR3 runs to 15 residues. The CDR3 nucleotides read TGTGCCAGCAGTCTCTCCGCCGGGACAGGGTATGGCTACACCTTC. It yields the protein CASSLSAGTGYGYTF.

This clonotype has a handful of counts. The CDR3 here is CASSQDLGRGAAKNIQYF. In DNA, the CDR3 is TGTGCCAGCAGCCAAGATTTGGGACGGGGCGCAGCCAAAAACATTCAGTACTTC. The genes are TRBV14 and TRBJ2-4; D tentatively reads TRBD1 or TRBD2 (5 bases each). Deletions cut 0 bases from V and 0 bases from J, with 15 bases between. CDR3 length equals 18 residues. Germline V gene lookup returns CDR1 SGHDN and CDR2 FVKESK.

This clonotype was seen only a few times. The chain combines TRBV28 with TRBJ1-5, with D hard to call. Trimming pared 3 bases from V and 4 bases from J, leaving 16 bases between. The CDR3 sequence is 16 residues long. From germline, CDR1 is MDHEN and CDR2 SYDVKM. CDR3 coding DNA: TGTGCCAGCAGTTTTCCTTCCAGGCAAAGAAATCAGCCCCAGCATTTT. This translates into CASSFPSRQRNQPQHF.

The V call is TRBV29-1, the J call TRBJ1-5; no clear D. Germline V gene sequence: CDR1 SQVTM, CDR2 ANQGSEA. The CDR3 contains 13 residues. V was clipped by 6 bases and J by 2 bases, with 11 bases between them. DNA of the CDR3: TGCAGCGTCAATTCCGGGGGCAATCAGCCCCAGCATTTT. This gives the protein CSVNSGGNQPQHF.

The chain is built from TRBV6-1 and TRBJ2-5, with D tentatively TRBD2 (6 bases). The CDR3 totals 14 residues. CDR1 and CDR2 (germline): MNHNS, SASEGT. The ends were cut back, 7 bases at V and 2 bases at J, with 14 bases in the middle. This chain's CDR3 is CASTNGGNQETQYF. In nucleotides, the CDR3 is TGTGCCAGCACAAACGGCGGGAATCAAGAGACCCAGTACTTC.

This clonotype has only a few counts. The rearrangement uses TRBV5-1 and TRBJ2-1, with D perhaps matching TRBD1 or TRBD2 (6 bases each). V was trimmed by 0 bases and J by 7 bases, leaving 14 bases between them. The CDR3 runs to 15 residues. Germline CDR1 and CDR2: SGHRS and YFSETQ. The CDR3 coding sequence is TGCGCCAGCAGCTTGGGACAGGCGGAGGGAAATGAGCAGTTCTTC. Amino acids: CASSLGQAEGNEQFF.

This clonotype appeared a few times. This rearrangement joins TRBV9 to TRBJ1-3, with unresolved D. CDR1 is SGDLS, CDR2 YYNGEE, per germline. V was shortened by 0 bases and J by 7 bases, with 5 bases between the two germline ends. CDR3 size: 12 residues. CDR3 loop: CASSVGANTIYF. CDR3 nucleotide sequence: TGTGCCAGCAGCGTAGGGGCGAACACCATATATTTT. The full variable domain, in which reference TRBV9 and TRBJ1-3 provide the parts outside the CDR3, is DSGVTQTPKHLITATGQRVTLRCSPRSGDLSVYWYQQSLDQGLQFLIQYYNGEERAKGNILERFSAQQFPDLHSELNLSSLELGDSALYFCASSVGANTIYFGEGSWLTVV.

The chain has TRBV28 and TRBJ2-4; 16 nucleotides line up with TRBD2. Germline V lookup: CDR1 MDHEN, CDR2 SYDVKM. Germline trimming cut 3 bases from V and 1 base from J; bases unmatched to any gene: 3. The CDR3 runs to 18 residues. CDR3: CASSFLGLAGGAKNIQYF. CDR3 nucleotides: TGTGCCAGCAGTTTTCTGGGACTAGCGGGAGGGGCCAAAAACATTCAGTACTTC.

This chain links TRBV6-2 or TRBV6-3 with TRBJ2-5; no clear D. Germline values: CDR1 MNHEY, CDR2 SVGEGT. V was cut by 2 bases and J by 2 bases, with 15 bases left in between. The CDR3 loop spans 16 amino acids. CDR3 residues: CASSYLNGYEQETQYF. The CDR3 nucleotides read TGTGCCAGCAGTTACCTTAACGGTTACGAGCAAGAGACCCAGTACTTC.

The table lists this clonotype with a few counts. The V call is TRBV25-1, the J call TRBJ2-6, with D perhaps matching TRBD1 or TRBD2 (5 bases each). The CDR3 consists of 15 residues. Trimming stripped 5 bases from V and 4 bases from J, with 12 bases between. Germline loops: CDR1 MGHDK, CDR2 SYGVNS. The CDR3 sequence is CASSTEGTGANVLTF. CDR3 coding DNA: TGTGCCAGCAGTACTGAGGGGACCGGGGCCAACGTCCTGACTTTC.

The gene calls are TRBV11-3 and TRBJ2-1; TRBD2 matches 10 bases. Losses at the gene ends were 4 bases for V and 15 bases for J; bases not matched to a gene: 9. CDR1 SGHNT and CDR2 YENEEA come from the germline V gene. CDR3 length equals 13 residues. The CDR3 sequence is CASSSRPLAGAFF. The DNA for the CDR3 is TGTGCCAGCAGCTCCAGACCCCTAGCGGGAGCGTTCTTC.

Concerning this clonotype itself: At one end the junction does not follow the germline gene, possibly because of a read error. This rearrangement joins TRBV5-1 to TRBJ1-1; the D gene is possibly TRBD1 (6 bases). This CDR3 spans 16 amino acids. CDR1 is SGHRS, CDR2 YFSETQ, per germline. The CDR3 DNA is TGCGCCAGCAGCTTGGGCAACAGGGAGTTGAAAACTGAAGCTTTCTTT. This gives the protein CASSLGNRELKTEAFF.

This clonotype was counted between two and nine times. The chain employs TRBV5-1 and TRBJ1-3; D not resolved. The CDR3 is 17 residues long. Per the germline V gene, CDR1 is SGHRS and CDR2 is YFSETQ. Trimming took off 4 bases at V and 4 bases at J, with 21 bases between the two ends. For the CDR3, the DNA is TGCGCCAGCAGCCCACACTTGTTAGGGCTTTCGGGAAACACCATATATTTT. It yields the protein CASSPHLLGLSGNTIYF. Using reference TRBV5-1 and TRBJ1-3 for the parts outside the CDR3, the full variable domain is KAGVTQTPRYLIKTRGQQVTLSCSPISGHRSVSWYQQTPGQGLQFLFEYFSETQRNKGNFPGRFSGRQFSNSRSEMNVSTLELGDSALYLCASSPHLLGLSGNTIYFGEGSWLTVV.

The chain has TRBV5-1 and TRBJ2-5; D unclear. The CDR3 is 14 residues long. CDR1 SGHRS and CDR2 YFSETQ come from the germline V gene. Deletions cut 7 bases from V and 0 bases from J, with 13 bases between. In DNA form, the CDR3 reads TGCGCCAGCCGTATTACTGGGAACCAAGAGACCCAGTACTTC. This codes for CASRITGNQETQYF.

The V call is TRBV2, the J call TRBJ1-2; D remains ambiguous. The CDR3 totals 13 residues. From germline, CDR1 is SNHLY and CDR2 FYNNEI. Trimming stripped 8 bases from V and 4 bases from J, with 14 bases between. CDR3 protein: CASLDRQAYGYTF. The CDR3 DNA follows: TGTGCCAGCCTGGATCGGCAGGCCTATGGCTACACCTTC.

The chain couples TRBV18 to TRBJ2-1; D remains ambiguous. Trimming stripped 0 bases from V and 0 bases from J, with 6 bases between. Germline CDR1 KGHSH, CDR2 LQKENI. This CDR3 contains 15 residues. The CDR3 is CASSPPSNSYNEQFF. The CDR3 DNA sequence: TGTGCCAGCTCACCACCTAGTAACTCCTACAATGAGCAGTTCTTC.

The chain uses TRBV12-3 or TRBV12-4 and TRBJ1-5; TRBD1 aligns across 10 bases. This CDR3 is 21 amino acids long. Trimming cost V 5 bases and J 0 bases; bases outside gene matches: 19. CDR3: CASSTALGTGVSFYSNQPQHF. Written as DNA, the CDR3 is TGTGCCAGCAGTACTGCCCTCGGGACAGGGGTTTCCTTTTATAGCAATCAGCCCCAGCATTTT.

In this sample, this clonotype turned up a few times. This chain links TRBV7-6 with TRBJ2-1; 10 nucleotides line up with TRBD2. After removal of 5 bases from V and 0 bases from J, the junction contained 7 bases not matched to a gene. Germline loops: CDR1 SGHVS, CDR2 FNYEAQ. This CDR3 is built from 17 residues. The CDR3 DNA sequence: TGTGCCAGCAGCCGGCGGACTAGCGGCCGCTCCTACAATGAGCAGTTCTTC. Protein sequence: CASSRRTSGRSYNEQFF.

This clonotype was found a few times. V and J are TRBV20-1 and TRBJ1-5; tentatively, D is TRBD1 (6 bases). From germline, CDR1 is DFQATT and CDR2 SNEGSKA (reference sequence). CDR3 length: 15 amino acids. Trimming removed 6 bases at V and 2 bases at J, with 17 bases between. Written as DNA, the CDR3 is TGCAGTGCCCCTAATGACGGGGGCGGCAATCAGCCCCAGCATTTT. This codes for CSAPNDGGGNQPQHF.

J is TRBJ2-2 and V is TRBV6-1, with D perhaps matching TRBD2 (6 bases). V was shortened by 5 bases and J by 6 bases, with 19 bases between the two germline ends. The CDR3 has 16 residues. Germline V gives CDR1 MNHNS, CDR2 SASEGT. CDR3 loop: CASSQPGLPHAGELFF. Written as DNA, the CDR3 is TGTGCCAGCAGTCAGCCGGGACTGCCGCACGCCGGGGAGCTGTTTTTT.

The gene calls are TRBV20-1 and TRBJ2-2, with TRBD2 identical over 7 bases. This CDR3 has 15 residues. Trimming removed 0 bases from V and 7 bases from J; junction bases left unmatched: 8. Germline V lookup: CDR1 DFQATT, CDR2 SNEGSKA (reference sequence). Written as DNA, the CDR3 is TGCAGTGCTAGAGATCGCGGGAGTACGGTCGGGGAGCTGTTTTTT. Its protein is CSARDRGSTVGELFF.

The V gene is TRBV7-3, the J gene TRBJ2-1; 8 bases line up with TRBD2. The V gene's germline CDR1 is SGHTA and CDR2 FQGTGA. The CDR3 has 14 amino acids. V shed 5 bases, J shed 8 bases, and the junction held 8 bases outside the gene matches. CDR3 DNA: TGTGCCAGCAGCATTAGCGGGGCCTCCCATGAGCAGTTCTTC. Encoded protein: CASSISGASHEQFF.